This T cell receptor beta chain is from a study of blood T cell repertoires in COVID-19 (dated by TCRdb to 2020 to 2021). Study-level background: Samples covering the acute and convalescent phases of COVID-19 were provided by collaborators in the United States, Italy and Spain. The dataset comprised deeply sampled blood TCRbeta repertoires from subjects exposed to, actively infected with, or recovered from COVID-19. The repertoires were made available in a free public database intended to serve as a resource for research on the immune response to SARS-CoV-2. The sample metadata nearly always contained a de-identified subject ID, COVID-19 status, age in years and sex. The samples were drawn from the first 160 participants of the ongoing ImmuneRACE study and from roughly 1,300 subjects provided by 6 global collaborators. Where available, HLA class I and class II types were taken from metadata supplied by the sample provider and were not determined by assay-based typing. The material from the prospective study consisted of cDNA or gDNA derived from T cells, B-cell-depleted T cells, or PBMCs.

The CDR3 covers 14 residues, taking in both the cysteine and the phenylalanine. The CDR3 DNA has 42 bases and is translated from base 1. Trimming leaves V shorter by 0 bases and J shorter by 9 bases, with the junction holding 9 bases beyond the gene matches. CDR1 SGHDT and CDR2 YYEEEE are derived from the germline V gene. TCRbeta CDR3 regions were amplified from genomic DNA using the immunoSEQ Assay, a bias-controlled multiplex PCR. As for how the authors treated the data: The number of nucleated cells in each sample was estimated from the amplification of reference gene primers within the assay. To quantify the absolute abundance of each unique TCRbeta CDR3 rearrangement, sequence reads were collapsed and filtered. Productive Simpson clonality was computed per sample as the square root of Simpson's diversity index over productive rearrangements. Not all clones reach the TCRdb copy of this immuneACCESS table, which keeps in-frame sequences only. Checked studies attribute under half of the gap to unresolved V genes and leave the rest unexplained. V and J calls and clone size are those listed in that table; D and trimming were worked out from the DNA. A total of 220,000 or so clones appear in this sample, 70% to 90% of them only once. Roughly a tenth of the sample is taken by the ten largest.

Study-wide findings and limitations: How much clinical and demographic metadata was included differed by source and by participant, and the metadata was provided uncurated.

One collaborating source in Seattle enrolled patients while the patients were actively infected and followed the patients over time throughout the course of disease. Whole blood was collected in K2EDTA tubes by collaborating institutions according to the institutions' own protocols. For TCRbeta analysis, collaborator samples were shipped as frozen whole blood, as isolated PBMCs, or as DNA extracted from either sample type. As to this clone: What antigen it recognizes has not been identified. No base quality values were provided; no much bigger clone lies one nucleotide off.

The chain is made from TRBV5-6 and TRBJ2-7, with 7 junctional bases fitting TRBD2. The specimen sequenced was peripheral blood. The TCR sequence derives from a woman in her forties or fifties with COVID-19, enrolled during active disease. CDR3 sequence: CASSLGGGGKRQYF. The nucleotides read TGTGCCAGCAGCTTGGGAGGCGGGGGTAAGCGGCAGTACTTC.